The rows below give T cell receptor beta chains drawn from one sample of a study of beta chain features in type 1 diabetes. TCRdb keeps only in-frame clones here, not all; method: immunoSEQ multiplex PCR. The sample has hundreds of thousands of clones; 30% are singletons. Sequenced sample: naive CD4+ T cells from blood. These TCRs come from a man aged 18 to 30 in good health. The CDR3 runs from the conserved cysteine through the conserved F or W. A D gene is named only where the DNA matches it firmly. Not every row has a clone size; where given, it reads once, few, many or a size class.

v_call,j_call,clone_size,d_call,cdr3_aa,cdr3_nt
TRBV2,TRBJ2-1,.,.,CASSPRLAGEQFF,TGTGCCAGCAGTCCCCGGCTGGCTGGTGAGCAGTTCTTC
TRBV29-1,TRBJ2-7,.,.,CSVGEVGAYEQYF,TGCAGCGTTGGAGAAGTTGGCGCCTACGAGCAGTACTTC
TRBV7-2,TRBJ2-2,few,TRBD1,CASSLLTLGQGNTGELFF,TGTGCCAGCAGCCTATTGACGCTGGGACAGGGGAACACCGGGGAGCTGTTTTTT
TRBV19,TRBJ2-7,.,.,CASSIELTGNEQYF,TGTGCCAGTAGTATAGAACTCACAGGAAACGAGCAGTACTTC
TRBV11-3,TRBJ2-5,few,.,CASSLGSGGQETQYF,TGTGCCAGCAGCCTAGGGAGTGGGGGACAAGAGACCCAGTACTTC
TRBV7-2,TRBJ2-1,.,.,CASSLRGLRDNEQFF,TGTGCCAGCAGCTTAAGGGGGTTGCGAGACAATGAGCAGTTCTTC
TRBV1,TRBJ1-2,few,.,CTSSHRGQVDYGYTF,TGCACCAGCAGCCACCGAGGACAGGTGGACTATGGCTACACCTTC
TRBV29-1,TRBJ2-3,few,.,CSVMSTDTQYF,TGCAGCGTAATGAGCACAGATACGCAGTATTTT
TRBV7-9,TRBJ2-1,.,TRBD2,CASSLDGRAENEQFF,TGTGCCAGCAGCTTGGACGGGAGGGCCGAAAATGAGCAGTTCTTC
TRBV4-1,TRBJ2-4,.,TRBD1,CASSLFWTGMNIQYF,TGCGCCAGCAGCCTCTTTTGGACAGGGATGAACATTCAGTACTTC
TRBV4-2,TRBJ2-2,.,.,CASSHNRVTGELFF,TGTGCCAGCAGCCACAACAGGGTCACCGGGGAGCTGTTTTTT
TRBV7-2,TRBJ2-7,.,TRBD2,CASSRSLAGDVSYEQYF,TGTGCCAGCAGCCGTTCTTTAGCGGGCGACGTTTCCTACGAGCAGTACTTC
TRBV7-2,TRBJ1-4,.,.,CASRRTVATNEKLFF,TGTGCCAGCAGAAGGACGGTTGCAACTAATGAAAAACTGTTTTTT
TRBV7-8,TRBJ1-2,few,.,CASSARDSVDGYTF,TGTGCCAGCAGCGCCCGAGACAGCGTCGACGGCTACACCTTC
TRBV5-1,TRBJ2-1,.,TRBD1,CASSLKTGGYEQFF,TGCGCCAGCAGCTTAAAGACAGGGGGTTATGAGCAGTTCTTC
TRBV11-2,TRBJ2-6,once,TRBD1,CASSLDRDRVQAGANVLTF,TGTGCCAGCAGCTTAGATAGAGACAGGGTACAAGCTGGGGCCAACGTCCTGACTTTC
TRBV4-1,TRBJ2-5,.,.,CASSQDSETQYF,TGCGCCAGCAGCCAAGATTCCGAGACCCAGTACTTC